Listed below are T cell receptor beta chains from one sample, sequenced in a study of graft-versus-host responses after intestinal transplantation. This table comes from immunoSEQ multiplex PCR, and its TCRdb copy is limited to in-frame clones, with some not included. The repertoire includes 70,000 or so clones, nearly 85% of them detected once, and 0.35% to 0.4% sits in the top ten. Which antigens these TCRs recognize remains unknown. The sequences come from unstimulated CD4+ T cells sorted from spleen or lymph node cells, collected before transplant. Receptors originate from a human donor who was the organ donor for an intestinal transplant. Both conserved end residues are part of each CDR3. The D gene is left open where the match is weak. Clone size, where shown, is once, few, many, or a class for clones that have expanded.

TRBJ1-2 TRBV7-2 . TRBD1 CASSHPLAGGGGYGYTF TGTGCCAGCAGCCATCCCCTGGCGGGAGGGGGCGGCTATGGCTACACCTTC
TRBJ1-6 TRBV2 few TRBD1 CAKGEYGDRENSPLHF TGTGCCAAAGGGGAATACGGGGACAGGGAAAATTCACCCCTCCACTTT
TRBJ1-3 TRBV9 . TRBD1 CASSSSTGIGAGNTIYF TGTGCCAGCAGCTCCTCGACAGGGATAGGTGCTGGAAACACCATATATTTT
TRBJ1-1 TRBV30 . TRBD1 CAWSIPGQGLTEAFF TGTGCCTGGAGTATTCCGGGACAGGGTCTCACTGAAGCTTTCTTT
TRBJ1-2 TRBV7-2 . . CASSLFSRGVTNPNYGYTF TGTGCCAGCAGCTTATTTTCTCGGGGTGTGACAAACCCGAACTATGGCTACACCTTC
TRBJ2-3 TRBV5-1 . . CASSLLTSTDTQYF TGCGCCAGCAGCTTACTGACTAGCACAGATACGCAGTATTTT
TRBJ1-2 TRBV6-5 once . CASKPGGVDYGYTF TGTGCCAGCAAACCCGGGGGGGTCGACTATGGCTACACCTTC
TRBJ1-4 TRBV7-2 . . CASSSGRGRATNEKLFF TGTGCCAGCAGCAGTGGGAGGGGAAGGGCAACTAATGAAAAACTGTTTTTT
TRBJ1-4 TRBV30 once TRBD1 CAWRVFGQGATNEKLFF TGTGCCTGGAGGGTATTCGGACAGGGGGCTACTAATGAAAAACTGTTTTTT
TRBJ2-3 TRBV7-2 . TRBD2 CASSVTGTSRDTQYF TGTGCCAGCAGCGTAACCGGGACTAGCAGAGATACGCAGTATTTT
TRBJ1-2 TRBV9 . . CASSVASGGYTF TGTGCCAGCAGCGTAGCATCGGGTGGCTACACCTTC
TRBJ2-2 TRBV7-2 medium-sized . CASSLNTGELFF TGTGCCAGCAGCCTAAACACCGGGGAGCTGTTTTTT
TRBJ2-3 TRBV5-1 . TRBD2 CASSSAGTSGGAGDTQYF TGCGCCAGCAGCTCGGCCGGGACTAGCGGGGGGGCCGGAGATACGCAGTATTTT
TRBJ1-6 TRBV5-1 . . CASSDGQVNNSPLHF TGCGCCAGCAGCGACGGACAAGTTAATAATTCACCCCTCCACTTT
TRBJ1-5 TRBV25-1 . . CASSEGPSQHF TGTGCCAGCAGTGAAGGCCCGTCCCAGCATTTT
TRBJ2-2 TRBV5-1 . TRBD2 CASSLLGTSGGYANTGELFF TGCGCCAGCAGCTTATTAGGGACTAGCGGGGGGTACGCGAACACCGGGGAGCTGTTTTTT
TRBJ2-1 TRBV7-7 . TRBD1 CASSLKQGLYNEQFF TGTGCTAGCAGCTTAAAACAGGGGCTATACAATGAGCAGTTCTTC
TRBJ2-3 TRBV5-5 . TRBD2 CASSYGTSGVNTQYF TGTGCCAGCAGCTACGGGACTAGCGGGGTAAATACGCAGTATTTT
TRBJ1-5 TRBV28 . . CASSSGYRVSNQPQHF TGTGCCAGCAGTTCCGGCTACAGGGTTAGCAATCAGCCCCAGCATTTT
TRBJ1-4 TRBV25-1 once . CASTGTTGKLFF TGTGCCAGCACGGGGACAACGGGAAAACTGTTTTTT
TRBJ1-2 TRBV7-9 . . CASGKTDHYGYTF TGTGCCAGCGGTAAAACAGACCACTATGGCTACACCTTC
TRBJ1-5 TRBV6-5 . TRBD1 CASTTGTGNQPQHF TGTGCCAGCACGACCGGGACAGGCAATCAGCCCCAGCATTTT
TRBJ1-2 TRBV2 . TRBD1 CASTLQGVPYGYTF TGTGCCAGCACCTTACAGGGGGTTCCGTATGGCTACACCTTC